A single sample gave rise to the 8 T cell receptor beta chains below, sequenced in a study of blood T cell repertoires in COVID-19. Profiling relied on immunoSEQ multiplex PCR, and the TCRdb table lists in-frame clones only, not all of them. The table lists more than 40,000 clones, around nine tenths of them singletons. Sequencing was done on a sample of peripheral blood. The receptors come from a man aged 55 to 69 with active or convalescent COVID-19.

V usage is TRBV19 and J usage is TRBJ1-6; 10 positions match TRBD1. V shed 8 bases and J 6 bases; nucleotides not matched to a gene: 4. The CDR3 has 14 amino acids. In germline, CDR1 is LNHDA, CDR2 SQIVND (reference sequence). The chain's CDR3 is CASARDRGNSPLHF. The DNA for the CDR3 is TGTGCCAGTGCCCGGGACAGGGGTAATTCACCCCTCCACTTT.

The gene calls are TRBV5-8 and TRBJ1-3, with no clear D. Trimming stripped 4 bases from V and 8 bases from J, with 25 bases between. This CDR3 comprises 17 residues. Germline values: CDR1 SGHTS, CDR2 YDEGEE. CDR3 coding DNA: TGTGCCAGCAGCCCTAACGTGCGTACGAGTTTTATGGACACCATATATTTT. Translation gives CASSPNVRTSFMDTIYF.

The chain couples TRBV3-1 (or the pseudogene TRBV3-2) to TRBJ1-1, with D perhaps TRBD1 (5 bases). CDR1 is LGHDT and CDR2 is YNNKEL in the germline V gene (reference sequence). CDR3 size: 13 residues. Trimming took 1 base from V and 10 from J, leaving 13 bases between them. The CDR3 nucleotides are TGTGCCAGCAGCCAAGGACATATCGGGGGAGCTTTCTTT. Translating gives CASSQGHIGGAFF.

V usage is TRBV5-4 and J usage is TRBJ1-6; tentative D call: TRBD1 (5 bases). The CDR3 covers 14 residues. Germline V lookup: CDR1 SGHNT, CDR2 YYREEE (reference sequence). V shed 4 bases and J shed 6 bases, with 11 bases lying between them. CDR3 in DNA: TGTGCCAGCAGCACCGACAGCATTAATTCACCCCTCCACTTT. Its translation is CASSTDSINSPLHF.

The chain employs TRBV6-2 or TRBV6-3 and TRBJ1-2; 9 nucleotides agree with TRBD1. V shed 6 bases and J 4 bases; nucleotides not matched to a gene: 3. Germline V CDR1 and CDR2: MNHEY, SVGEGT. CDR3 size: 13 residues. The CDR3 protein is CASSQGQGYGYTF. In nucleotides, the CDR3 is TGTGCCAGCAGCCAGGGACAGGGCTATGGCTACACCTTC.

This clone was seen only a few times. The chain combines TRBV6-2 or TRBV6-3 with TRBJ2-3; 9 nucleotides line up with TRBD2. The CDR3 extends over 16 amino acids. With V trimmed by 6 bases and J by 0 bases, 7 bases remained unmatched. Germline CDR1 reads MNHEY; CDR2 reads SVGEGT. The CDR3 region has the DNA TGTGCCAGCAGCCTCGAAGCGGGGGGAAGCACAGATACGCAGTATTTT. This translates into CASSLEAGGSTDTQYF.

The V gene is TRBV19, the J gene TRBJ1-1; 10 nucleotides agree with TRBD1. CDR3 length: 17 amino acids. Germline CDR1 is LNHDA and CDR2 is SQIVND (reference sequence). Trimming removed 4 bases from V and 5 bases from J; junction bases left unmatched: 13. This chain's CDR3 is CASSTPFSDRGRTEAFF. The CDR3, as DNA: TGTGCCAGTAGTACCCCCTTTTCTGACAGGGGGCGGACTGAAGCTTTCTTT.

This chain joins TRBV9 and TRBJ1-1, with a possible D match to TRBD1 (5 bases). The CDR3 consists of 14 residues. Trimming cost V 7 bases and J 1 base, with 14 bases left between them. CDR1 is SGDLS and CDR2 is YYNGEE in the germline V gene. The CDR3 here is CASSETGGNTEAFF. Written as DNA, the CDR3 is TGTGCCAGCTCCGAAACCGGGGGGAACACTGAAGCTTTCTTT.